A single sample is the source of the 11 T cell receptor beta chains below, sequenced in a study of T cells in Graves' hyperthyroidism and ophthalmopathy (dated by TCRdb to between 2018 and 2020). Receptor amplification or capture employed multiplex PCR. The sequencer listed for this sample is Illumina HiSeq 2000. The TCR beta CDR3 regions were amplified from RNA transcripts. The first round of RT-PCR for the TCR CDR3 was performed with the HTBI primer set and the Qiagen OneStep RT-PCR kit. The public sequencing data were trimmed at Q25 with fastp and processed into clonotypes with MiXCR by TCRdb, which kept only in-frame beta chains. Identical CDR3 protein sequences are pooled into one entry, listed with their most common genes and DNA. Here the sample has hundreds of thousands of distinct CDR3 sequences; over 35% occur a single time. The ten most abundant clones make up 7% to 10% of the sample. Sequencing input: blood. These receptors were obtained from a man between 18 and 35 years old with Graves' hyperthyroidism.

A few counts support this clonotype. The chain joins TRBV7-6 to TRBJ2-2; weak D call: TRBD2 (5 bases). CDR3 length equals 14 residues. Trimming stripped 3 bases from V and 1 base from J, with 6 bases between. CDR1 is SGHVS, CDR2 FNYEAQ, per germline. The CDR3 sequence is CASSFGMNTGELFF. The CDR3 coding sequence is TGTGCCAGCAGCTTCGGGATGAACACCGGGGAGCTGTTTTTT.

This chain uses TRBV5-5 with TRBJ1-2; weak D call: TRBD1 (6 bases). CDR3 size: 17 residues. V dropped 6 bases and J dropped 4 bases, with 25 bases sitting between them. Germline CDR1 is SGHKS and CDR2 is YYEKEE (reference sequence). CDR3 coding DNA: TGTGCCAGCACCCCTGGGGCAGGGACACGGATTTCCTATGGCTACACCTTC. Protein product: CASTPGAGTRISYGYTF.

This chain connects TRBV5-1 to TRBJ1-5, with D possibly TRBD1 on 5 matching bases. Looked up from germline, CDR1 is SGHRS and CDR2 is YFSETQ. V lost 0 bases to trimming and J lost 5 bases, with 9 bases between them. The CDR3 runs 14 residues. The CDR3 DNA follows: TGCGCCAGCAGCTTGGGGGACGGATATCAGCCCCAGCATTTT. Translated: CASSLGDGYQPQHF.

This clonotype turned up a few times. The V and J genes are TRBV4-1 and TRBJ1-1; D is uncertain. This CDR3 is 11 amino acids long. The germline V gene has CDR1 MGHRA and CDR2 YSYEKL. Trimming stripped 3 bases from V and 6 bases from J, with 5 bases between. The CDR3 DNA reads as TGCGCCAGCAGCCATCAGTCTGAAGCTTTCTTT. It is translated as CASSHQSEAFF.

This clonotype was seen a handful of times. The rearrangement joins TRBV20-1 to TRBJ2-7, with 8 bases matching TRBD1. CDR3 length equals 14 residues. CDR1 DFQATT and CDR2 SNEGSKA come from the germline V gene (reference sequence). The V and J ends lost 5 bases and 3 bases, in that order; junction bases with no gene match: 9. DNA of the CDR3: TGCAGTGCTCCGCTCTCAGGACAGGGCTACGAGCAGTACTTC. As protein: CSAPLSGQGYEQYF.

Only one count was recorded for this clonotype. The chain carries TRBV13 and TRBJ2-7; D might be TRBD1 (6 bases). This CDR3 contains 16 residues. V lost 0 bases and J 3 bases, leaving 15 bases between the germline ends. Looked up from germline, CDR1 is PRHDT and CDR2 is FYEKMQ (reference sequence). The CDR3 bases are TGTGCCAGCAGCTTAGGGTTACAGGGAATGAACTACGAGCAGTACTTC. Amino acids: CASSLGLQGMNYEQYF.

This clonotype has just a few counts. This chain links TRBV7-2 with TRBJ1-3, with D possibly being TRBD1 (6 bases). V was pared by 5 bases and J by 4 bases, with 21 bases between. The germline CDR1 and CDR2 sequences are SGHTA and FQGNSA. This CDR3 has 17 residues. The CDR3: CASSVGGGATGGNTIYF. CDR3 in DNA: TGTGCCAGCAGCGTAGGGGGGGGGGCTACGGGAGGAAACACCATATATTTT. Filled out from reference TRBV7-2 and TRBJ1-3, the complete variable domain reads GAGVSQSPSNKVTEKGKDVELRCDPISGHTALYWYRQSLGQGLEFLIYFQGNSAPDKSGLPSDRFSAERTGGSVSTLTIQRTQQEDSAVYLCASSVGGGATGGNTIYFGEGSWLTVV.

This clonotype has a handful of counts. V and J are TRBV29-1 and TRBJ2-1; no clear D. Germline V gene lookup returns CDR1 SQVTM and CDR2 ANQGSEA. The CDR3 sequence is 12 residues long. Trimming stripped 6 bases from V and 4 bases from J, with 10 bases between. The CDR3 coding sequence is TGCAGCGTGCCCCCCTCTTACAATGAGCAGTTCTTC. This translates into CSVPPSYNEQFF.

This clonotype was seen a single time. The chain recombines TRBV7-2 with TRBJ2-5; D unclear. The CDR3 runs 16 residues. V lost 6 bases and J lost 0, with 17 bases in between. Germline values: CDR1 SGHTA, CDR2 FQGNSA. CDR3 sequence (DNA): TGTGCCAGCAGATACCGTGGGGAACCTTACCAAGAGACCCAGTACTTC. Translating gives CASRYRGEPYQETQYF.

This clonotype was recorded a few times. This chain links TRBV7-6 with TRBJ1-3; D not resolved. V was shortened by 1 base and J by 0 bases, with 13 bases between the two germline ends. Germline V gives CDR1 SGHVS, CDR2 FNYEAQ. The CDR3 spans 17 residues. CDR3 in amino acids: CASSLEVQTSSGNTIYF. The CDR3 bases are TGTGCCAGCAGCTTAGAGGTACAGACTAGCTCTGGAAACACCATATATTTT.

This clonotype occurred a few times. The chain is built from TRBV5-1 and TRBJ2-7; D uncertain. This CDR3 has 14 residues. The V and J ends lost 0 bases and 3 bases respectively, with 10 bases between them. Germline V lookup: CDR1 SGHRS, CDR2 YFSETQ. CDR3 sequence (DNA): TGCGCCAGCAGCTTGGAGACTCCGGACTACGAGCAGTACTTC. This translates into CASSLETPDYEQYF. The variable domain in full, completed from reference TRBV5-1 and TRBJ2-7, reads KAGVTQTPRYLIKTRGQQVTLSCSPISGHRSVSWYQQTPGQGLQFLFEYFSETQRNKGNFPGRFSGRQFSNSRSEMNVSTLELGDSALYLCASSLETPDYEQYFGPGTRLTVT.